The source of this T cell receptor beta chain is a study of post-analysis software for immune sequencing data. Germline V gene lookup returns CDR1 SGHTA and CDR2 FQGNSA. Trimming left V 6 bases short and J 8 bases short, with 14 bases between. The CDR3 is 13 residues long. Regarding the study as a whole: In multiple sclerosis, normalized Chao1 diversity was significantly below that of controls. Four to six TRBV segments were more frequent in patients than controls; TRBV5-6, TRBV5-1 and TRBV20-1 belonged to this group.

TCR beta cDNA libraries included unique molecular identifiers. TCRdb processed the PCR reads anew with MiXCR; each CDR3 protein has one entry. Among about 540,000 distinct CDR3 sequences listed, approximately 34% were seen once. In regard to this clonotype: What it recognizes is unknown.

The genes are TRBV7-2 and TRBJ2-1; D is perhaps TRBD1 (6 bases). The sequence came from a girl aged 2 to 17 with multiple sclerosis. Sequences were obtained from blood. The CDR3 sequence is CASRTTGWDEQFF. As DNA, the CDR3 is TGTGCCAGCAGGACGACAGGTTGGGATGAGCAGTTCTTC.